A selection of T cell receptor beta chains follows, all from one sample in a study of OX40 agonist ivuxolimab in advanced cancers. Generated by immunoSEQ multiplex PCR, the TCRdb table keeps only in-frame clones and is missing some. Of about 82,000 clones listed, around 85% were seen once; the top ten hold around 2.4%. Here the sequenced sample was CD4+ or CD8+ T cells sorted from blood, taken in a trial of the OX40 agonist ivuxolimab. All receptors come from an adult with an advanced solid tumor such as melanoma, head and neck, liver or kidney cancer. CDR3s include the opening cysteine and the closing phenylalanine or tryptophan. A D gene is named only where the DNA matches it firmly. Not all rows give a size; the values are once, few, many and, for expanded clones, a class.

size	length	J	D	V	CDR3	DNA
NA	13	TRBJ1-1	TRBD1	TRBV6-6	CASSLTGYTEAFF	TGTGCCAGCAGCTTGACAGGGTACACTGAAGCTTTCTTT
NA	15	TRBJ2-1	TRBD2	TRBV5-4	CASSPGTSGLGEQFF	TGTGCCAGCAGTCCCGGGACTAGCGGGCTTGGGGAGCAGTTCTTC
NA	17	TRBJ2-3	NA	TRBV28	CASSLMGGGLRTDTQYF	TGTGCCAGCAGTTTAATGGGAGGGGGCCTCCGCACAGATACGCAGTATTTT
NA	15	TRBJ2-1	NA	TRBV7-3	CASSLGVSSYNEQFF	TGTGCCAGCAGCCTCGGGGTTAGCTCCTACAATGAGCAGTTCTTC
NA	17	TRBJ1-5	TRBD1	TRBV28	CASSLFRGQGSPQPQHF	TGTGCCAGCAGTTTATTTCGGGGACAGGGTTCCCCTCAGCCCCAGCATTTT
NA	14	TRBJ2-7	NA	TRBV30	CAWSVQTSSYEQYF	TGTGCCTGGAGTGTACAGACTAGCTCCTACGAGCAGTACTTC
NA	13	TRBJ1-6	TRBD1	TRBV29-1	CSVGWGQDSPLHF	TGCAGCGTTGGATGGGGACAGGACTCACCCCTCCACTTT
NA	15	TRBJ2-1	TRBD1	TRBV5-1	CASSLGQGSYNEQFF	TGCGCCAGCAGCTTGGGACAGGGGTCCTACAATGAGCAGTTCTTC
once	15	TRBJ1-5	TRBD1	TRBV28	CASRSTGGAYQPQHF	TGTGCCAGCAGATCGACAGGGGGCGCGTATCAGCCCCAGCATTTT
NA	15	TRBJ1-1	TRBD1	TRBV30	CAWTRRGQGWTEAFF	TGTGCCTGGACTAGGCGGGGACAGGGCTGGACTGAAGCTTTCTTT
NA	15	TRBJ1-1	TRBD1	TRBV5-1	CASSTKQGVVTEAFF	TGCGCCAGCAGCACCAAACAGGGGGTGGTCACTGAAGCTTTCTTT
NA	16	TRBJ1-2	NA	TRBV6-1	CASSEFSTGGNYGYTF	TGTGCCAGCAGTGAATTTAGTACAGGCGGAAACTATGGCTACACCTTC
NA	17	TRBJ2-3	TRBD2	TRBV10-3	CAISESKIAGGTDTQYF	TGTGCCATCAGTGAGTCGAAGATAGCGGGGGGCACAGATACGCAGTATTTT
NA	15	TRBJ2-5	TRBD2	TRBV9	CASSVEAGGAETQYF	TGTGCCAGCAGCGTAGAAGCGGGGGGGGCGGAGACCCAGTACTTC
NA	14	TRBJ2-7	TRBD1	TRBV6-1	CASRNRGNAYEQYF	TGTGCCAGCAGAAACAGGGGAAACGCGTACGAGCAGTACTTC
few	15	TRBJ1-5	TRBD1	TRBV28	CASSSMTGGDQPQHF	TGTGCCAGCAGTTCCATGACAGGGGGCGACCAGCCCCAGCATTTT
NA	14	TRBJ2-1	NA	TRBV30	CAWSWDLSTGEQFF	TGTGCCTGGAGTTGGGACCTCTCCACTGGTGAGCAGTTCTTC
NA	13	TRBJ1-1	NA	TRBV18	CASSPGGNTEAFF	TGTGCCAGCTCACCCGGCGGGAACACTGAAGCTTTCTTT
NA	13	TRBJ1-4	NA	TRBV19	CASISRYNEKLFF	TGTGCCAGTATCAGCAGATATAATGAAAAACTGTTTTTT
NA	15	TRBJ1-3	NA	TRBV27	CASSRNQNSGNTIYF	TGTGCCAGCAGTCGGAATCAGAACTCTGGAAACACCATATATTTT
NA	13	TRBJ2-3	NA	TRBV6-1	CASSEGSTDTQYF	TGTGCCAGCAGTGAAGGTTCCACGGATACGCAGTATTTT
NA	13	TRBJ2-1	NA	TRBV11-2	CASSLDLGNEQFF	TGTGCCAGCAGCTTAGATTTGGGTAATGAGCAGTTCTTC
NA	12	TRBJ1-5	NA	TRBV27	CASSPNNQPQHF	TGTGCCAGCAGTCCCAATAATCAGCCCCAGCATTTT
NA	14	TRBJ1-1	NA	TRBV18	CASSPGQTNTEAFF	TGTGCCAGCTCACCTGGGCAGACCAACACTGAAGCTTTCTTT
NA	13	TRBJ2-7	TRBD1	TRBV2	CASSRDREREQYF	TGTGCCAGCAGTCGGGACAGGGAGAGGGAGCAGTACTTC
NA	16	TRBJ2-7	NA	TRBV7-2	CASSLGARGTIYEQYF	TGTGCCAGCAGCTTAGGGGCTCGGGGCACCATCTACGAGCAGTACTTC
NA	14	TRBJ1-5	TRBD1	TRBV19	CASSQTGGNQPQHF	TGTGCCAGTAGCCAGACAGGGGGCAATCAGCCCCAGCATTTT
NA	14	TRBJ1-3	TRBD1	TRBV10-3	CAISQGESGNTIYF	TGTGCCATCAGTCAGGGGGAATCTGGAAACACCATATATTTT
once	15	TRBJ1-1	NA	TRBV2	CASSEWAGLNTEAFF	TGTGCCAGCAGTGAATGGGCAGGACTAAACACTGAAGCTTTCTTT
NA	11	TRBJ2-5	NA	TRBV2	CASRLQETQYF	TGTGCCAGCAGACTCCAAGAGACCCAGTACTTC
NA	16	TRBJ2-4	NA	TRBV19	CASSIWTDTAKNIQYF	TGTGCCAGTAGTATATGGACTGACACGGCTAAAAACATTCAGTACTTC
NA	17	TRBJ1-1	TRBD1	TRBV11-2	CASSPGQHFISSTEAFF	TGTGCCAGCAGCCCGGGACAGCATTTTATCTCGAGCACTGAAGCTTTCTTT
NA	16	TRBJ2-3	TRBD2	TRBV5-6	CASSLGLAGDADTQYF	TGTGCCAGCAGCTTGGGTTTAGCGGGGGACGCAGATACGCAGTATTTT
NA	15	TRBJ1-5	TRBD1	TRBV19	CASSGTGGSNQPQHF	TGTGCCAGTAGTGGGACAGGGGGTAGCAATCAGCCCCAGCATTTT
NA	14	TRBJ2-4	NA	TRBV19	CASSIGEGHTIQYF	TGTGCCAGTAGTATTGGTGAGGGGCATACCATTCAGTACTTC
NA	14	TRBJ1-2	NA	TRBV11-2	CASSFLDRSYGYTF	TGTGCCAGCAGCTTTCTGGACCGCAGCTATGGCTACACCTTC
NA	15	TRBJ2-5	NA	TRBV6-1	CASSEATGGAETQYF	TGTGCCAGCAGTGAAGCGACGGGGGGCGCAGAGACCCAGTACTTC
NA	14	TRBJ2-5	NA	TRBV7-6	CASSYPGPQETQYF	TGTGCCAGCAGCTACCCGGGACCCCAAGAGACCCAGTACTTC
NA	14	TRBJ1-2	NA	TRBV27	CASSPRPGDYGYTF	TGTGCCAGCAGTCCCCGGCCAGGGGACTATGGCTACACCTTC
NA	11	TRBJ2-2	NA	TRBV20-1	CSARKQGELFF	TGCAGTGCTCGGAAACAGGGGGAGCTGTTTTTT
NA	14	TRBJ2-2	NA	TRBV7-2	CASPRDSNTGELFF	TGTGCCAGCCCACGGGACTCGAACACCGGGGAGCTGTTTTTT
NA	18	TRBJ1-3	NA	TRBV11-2	CASSLMAGRLSSGNTIYF	TGTGCCAGCAGCTTAATGGCAGGTCGTCTAAGCTCTGGAAACACCATATATTTT